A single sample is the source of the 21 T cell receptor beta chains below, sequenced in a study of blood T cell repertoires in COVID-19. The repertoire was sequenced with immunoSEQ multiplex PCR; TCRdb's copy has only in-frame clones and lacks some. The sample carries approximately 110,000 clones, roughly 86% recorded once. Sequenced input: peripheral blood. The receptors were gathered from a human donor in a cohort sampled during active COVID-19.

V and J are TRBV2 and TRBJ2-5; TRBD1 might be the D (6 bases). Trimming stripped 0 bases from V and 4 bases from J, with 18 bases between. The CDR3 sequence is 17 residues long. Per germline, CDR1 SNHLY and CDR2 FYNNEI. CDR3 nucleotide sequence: TGTGCCAGCAGTGAAGCGCTTCGGTCCGGGACATTAGAGACCCAGTACTTC. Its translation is CASSEALRSGTLETQYF.

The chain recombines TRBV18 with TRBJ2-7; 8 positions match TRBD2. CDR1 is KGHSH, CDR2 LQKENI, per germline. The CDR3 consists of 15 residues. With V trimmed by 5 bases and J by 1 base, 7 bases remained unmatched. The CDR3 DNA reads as TGTGCCAGCTCATTACCCGGGACTAGATCCTACGAGCAGTACTTC. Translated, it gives CASSLPGTRSYEQYF.

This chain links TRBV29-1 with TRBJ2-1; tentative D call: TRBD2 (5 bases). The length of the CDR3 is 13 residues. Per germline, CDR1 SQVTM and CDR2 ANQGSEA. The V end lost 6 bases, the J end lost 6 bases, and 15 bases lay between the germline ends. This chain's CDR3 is CSVVAGNINEQFF. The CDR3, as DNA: TGCAGCGTAGTCGCCGGGAACATCAATGAGCAGTTCTTC.

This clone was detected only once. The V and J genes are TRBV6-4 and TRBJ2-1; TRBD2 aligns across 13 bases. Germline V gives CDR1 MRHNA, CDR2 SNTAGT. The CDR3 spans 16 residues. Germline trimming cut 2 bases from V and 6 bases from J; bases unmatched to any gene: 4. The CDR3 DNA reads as TGTGCCAGCAGTGACCCCACTAGCGGGAGGGGCAATGAGCAGTTCTTC. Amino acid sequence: CASSDPTSGRGNEQFF.

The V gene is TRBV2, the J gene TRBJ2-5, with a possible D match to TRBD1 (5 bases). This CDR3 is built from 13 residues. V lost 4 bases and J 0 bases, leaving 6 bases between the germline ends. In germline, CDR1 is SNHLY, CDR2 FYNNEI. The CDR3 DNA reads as TGTGCCAGCAGTGTGGACAACCAAGAGACCCAGTACTTC. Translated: CASSVDNQETQYF.

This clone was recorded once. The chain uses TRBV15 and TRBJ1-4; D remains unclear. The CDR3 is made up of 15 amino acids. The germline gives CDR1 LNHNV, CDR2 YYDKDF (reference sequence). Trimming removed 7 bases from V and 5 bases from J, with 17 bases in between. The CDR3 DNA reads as TGTGCCACCAACCTGCGAAAAGGCGGGAATGAAAAACTGTTTTTT. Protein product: CATNLRKGGNEKLFF.

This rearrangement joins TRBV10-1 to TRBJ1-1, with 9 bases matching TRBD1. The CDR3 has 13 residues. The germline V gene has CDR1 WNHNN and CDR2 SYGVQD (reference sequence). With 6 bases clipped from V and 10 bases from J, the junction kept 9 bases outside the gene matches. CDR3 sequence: CASSNTGQGPAFF. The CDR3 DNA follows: TGCGCCAGCAGCAATACCGGACAGGGGCCAGCTTTCTTT.

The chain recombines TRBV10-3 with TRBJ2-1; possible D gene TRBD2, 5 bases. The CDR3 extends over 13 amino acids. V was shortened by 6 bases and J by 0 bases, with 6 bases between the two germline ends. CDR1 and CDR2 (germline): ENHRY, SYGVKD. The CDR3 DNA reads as TGTGCCATCAGCGGGATCTCCTACAATGAGCAGTTCTTC. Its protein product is CAISGISYNEQFF.

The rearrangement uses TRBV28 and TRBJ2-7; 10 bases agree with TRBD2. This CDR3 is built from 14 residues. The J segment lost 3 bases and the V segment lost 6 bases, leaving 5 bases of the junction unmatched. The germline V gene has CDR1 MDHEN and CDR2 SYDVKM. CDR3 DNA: TGTGCCAGCAGAGTTAGCGGGAGGCGCTACGAGCAGTACTTC. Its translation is CASRVSGRRYEQYF. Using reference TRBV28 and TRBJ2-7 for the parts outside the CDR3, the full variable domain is DVKVTQSSRYLVKRTGEKVFLECVQDMDHENMFWYRQDPGLGLRLIYFSYDVKMKEKGDIPEGYSVSREKKERFSLILESASTNQTSMYLCASRVSGRRYEQYFGPGTRLTVT.

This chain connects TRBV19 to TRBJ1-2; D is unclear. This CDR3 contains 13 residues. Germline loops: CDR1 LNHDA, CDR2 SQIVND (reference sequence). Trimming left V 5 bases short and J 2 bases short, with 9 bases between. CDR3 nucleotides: TGTGCCAGTAGTTATGGCGGAAACTATGGCTACACCTTC. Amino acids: CASSYGGNYGYTF.

The CDR3 bases are TGTGCCAGCAGCCGCCTAGCGGGGGGGGTCACAGATACGCAGTATTTT. Translated: CASSRLAGGVTDTQYF. J is TRBJ2-3 and V is TRBV11-3, with 12 positions matching TRBD2. The germline CDR1 and CDR2 sequences are SGHNT and YENEEA. The CDR3 is made up of 16 amino acids. V lost 5 bases to trimming and J lost 2 bases; unmatched junction nucleotides: 5.

The CDR3 DNA follows: TGCGCCAGCAGCTTGACTAGCGGGATCGATGAGCAGTTCTTC. It codes for CASSLTSGIDEQFF. The chain links TRBV10-1 to TRBJ2-1; TRBD2 matches at 11 bases. Germline V gene data show CDR1 as WNHNN and CDR2 as SYGVQD (reference sequence). Trimming cost V 6 bases and J 8 bases; bases outside gene matches: 6. CDR3 size: 14 residues.

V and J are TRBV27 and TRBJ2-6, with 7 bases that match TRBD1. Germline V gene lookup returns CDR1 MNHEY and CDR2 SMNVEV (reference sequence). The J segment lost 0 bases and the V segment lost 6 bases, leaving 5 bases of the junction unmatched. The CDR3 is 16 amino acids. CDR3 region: CASRRDRDSGANVLTF. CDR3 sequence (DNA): TGTGCCAGCAGACGGGACAGAGACTCTGGGGCCAACGTCCTGACTTTC. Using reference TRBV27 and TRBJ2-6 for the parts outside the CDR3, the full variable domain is EAQVTQNPRYLITVTGKKLTVTCSQNMNHEYMSWYRQDPGLGLRQIYYSMNVEVTDKGDVPEGYKVSRKEKRNFPLILESPSPNQTSLYFCASRRDRDSGANVLTFGAGSRLTVL.

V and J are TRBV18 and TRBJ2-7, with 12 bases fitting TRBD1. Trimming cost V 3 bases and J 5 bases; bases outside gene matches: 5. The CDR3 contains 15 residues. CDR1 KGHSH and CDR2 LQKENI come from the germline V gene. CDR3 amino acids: CASSPGTGGIHEQYF. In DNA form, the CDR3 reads TGTGCCAGCTCACCCGGGACAGGGGGCATTCACGAGCAGTACTTC.

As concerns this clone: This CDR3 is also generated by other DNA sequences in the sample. The CDR3 region is CASRPGQGANYGYTF. The CDR3 DNA follows: TGTGCCAGCAGGCCCGGACAGGGGGCAAACTATGGCTACACCTTC. The chain couples TRBV6-6 to TRBJ1-2, with 11 bases fitting TRBD1. The CDR3 runs to 15 residues. With 6 bases clipped from V and 2 bases from J, the junction kept 5 bases outside the gene matches. Germline lookup yields CDR1 MNHNY and CDR2 SVGAGI (reference sequence).

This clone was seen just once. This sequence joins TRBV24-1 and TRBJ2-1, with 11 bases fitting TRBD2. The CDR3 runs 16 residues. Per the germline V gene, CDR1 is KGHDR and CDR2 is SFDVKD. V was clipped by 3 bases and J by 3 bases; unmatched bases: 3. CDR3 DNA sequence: TGTGCCACCAGTGATCCGGGACTAGCGGACTACAATGAGCAGTTCTTC. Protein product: CATSDPGLADYNEQFF.

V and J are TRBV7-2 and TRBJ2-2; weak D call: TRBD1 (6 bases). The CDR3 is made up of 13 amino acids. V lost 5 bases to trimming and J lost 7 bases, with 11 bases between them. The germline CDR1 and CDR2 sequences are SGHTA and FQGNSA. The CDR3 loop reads CASSKWTVGELFF. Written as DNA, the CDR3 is TGTGCCAGCAGCAAGTGGACAGTCGGGGAGCTGTTTTTT.

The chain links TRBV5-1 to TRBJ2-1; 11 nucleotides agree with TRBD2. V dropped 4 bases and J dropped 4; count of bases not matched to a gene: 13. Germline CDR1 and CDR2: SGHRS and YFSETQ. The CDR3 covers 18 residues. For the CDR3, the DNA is TGCGCCAGCAGCCTCCGACTAGCGGGAAGGTCTGGATACAATGAGCAGTTCTTC. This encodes CASSLRLAGRSGYNEQFF. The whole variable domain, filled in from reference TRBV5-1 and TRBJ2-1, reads KAGVTQTPRYLIKTRGQQVTLSCSPISGHRSVSWYQQTPGQGLQFLFEYFSETQRNKGNFPGRFSGRQFSNSRSEMNVSTLELGDSALYLCASSLRLAGRSGYNEQFFGPGTRLTVL.

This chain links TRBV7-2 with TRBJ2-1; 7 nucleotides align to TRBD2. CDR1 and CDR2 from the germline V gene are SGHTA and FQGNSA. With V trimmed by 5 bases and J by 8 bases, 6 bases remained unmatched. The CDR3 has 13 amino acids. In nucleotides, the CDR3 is TGTGCCAGCAGCCCGTGGACTAGTCATGAGCAGTTCTTC. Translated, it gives CASSPWTSHEQFF.

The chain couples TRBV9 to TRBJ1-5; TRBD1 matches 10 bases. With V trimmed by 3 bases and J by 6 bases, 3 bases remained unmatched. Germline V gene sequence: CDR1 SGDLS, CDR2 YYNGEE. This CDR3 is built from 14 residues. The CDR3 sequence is CASSGGQGPQPQHF. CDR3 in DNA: TGTGCCAGCAGCGGGGGACAGGGGCCTCAGCCCCAGCATTTT.

The CDR3 spells CASSVSPTSGSADTQYF. In DNA form, the CDR3 reads TGTGCCAGCAGCGTGTCGCCGACTAGCGGGAGTGCAGATACGCAGTATTTT. The V gene is TRBV9, the J gene TRBJ2-3; the match to TRBD2 covers 12 bases. The CDR3 runs to 17 residues. Germline CDR1 SGDLS, CDR2 YYNGEE. V dropped 2 bases and J dropped 4; count of bases not matched to a gene: 8.